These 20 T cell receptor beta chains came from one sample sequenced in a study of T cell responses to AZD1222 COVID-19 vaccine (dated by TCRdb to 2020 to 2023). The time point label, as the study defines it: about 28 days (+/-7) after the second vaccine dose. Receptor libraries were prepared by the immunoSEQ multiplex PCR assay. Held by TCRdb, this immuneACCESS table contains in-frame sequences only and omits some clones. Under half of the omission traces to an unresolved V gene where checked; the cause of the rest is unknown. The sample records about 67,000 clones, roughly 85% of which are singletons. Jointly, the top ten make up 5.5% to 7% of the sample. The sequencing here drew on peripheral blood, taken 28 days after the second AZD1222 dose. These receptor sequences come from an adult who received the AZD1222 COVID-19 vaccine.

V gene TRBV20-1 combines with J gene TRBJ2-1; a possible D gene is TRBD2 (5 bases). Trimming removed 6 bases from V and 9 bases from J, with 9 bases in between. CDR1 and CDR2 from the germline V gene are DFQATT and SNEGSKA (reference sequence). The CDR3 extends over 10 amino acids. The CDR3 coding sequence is TGCAGTGCCCTGGGGAGTGAGCAGTTCTTC. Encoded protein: CSALGSEQFF.

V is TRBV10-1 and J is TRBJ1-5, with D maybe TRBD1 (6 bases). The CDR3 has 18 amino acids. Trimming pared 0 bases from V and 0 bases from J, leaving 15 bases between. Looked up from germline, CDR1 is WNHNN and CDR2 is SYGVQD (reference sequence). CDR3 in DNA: TGCGCCAGCAGTGAGTCGATGGGACACAAAAATAGCAATCAGCCCCAGCATTTT. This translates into CASSESMGHKNSNQPQHF.

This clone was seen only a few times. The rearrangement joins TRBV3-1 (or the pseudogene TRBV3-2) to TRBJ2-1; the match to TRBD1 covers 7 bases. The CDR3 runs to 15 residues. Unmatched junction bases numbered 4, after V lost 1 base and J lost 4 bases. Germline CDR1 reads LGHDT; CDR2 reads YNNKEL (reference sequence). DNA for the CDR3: TGTGCCAGCAGCCAAGGACAGGGTACGTACAATGAGCAGTTCTTC. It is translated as CASSQGQGTYNEQFF.

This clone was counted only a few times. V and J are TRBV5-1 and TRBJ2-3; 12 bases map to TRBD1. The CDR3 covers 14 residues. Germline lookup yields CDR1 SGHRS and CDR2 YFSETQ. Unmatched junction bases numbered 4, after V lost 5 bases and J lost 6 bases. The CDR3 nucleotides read TGCGCCAGCAGGGGGACAGGGGGCTGGGATACGCAGTATTTT. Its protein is CASRGTGGWDTQYF. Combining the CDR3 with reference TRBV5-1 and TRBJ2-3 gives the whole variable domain KAGVTQTPRYLIKTRGQQVTLSCSPISGHRSVSWYQQTPGQGLQFLFEYFSETQRNKGNFPGRFSGRQFSNSRSEMNVSTLELGDSALYLCASRGTGGWDTQYFGPGTRLTVL.

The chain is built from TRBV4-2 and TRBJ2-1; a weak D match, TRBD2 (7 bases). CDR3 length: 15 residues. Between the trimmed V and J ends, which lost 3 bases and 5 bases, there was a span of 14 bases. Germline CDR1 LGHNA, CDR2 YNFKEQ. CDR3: CASSHVGGADNEQFF. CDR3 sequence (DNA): TGTGCCAGCAGCCATGTGGGGGGGGCCGACAATGAGCAGTTCTTC.

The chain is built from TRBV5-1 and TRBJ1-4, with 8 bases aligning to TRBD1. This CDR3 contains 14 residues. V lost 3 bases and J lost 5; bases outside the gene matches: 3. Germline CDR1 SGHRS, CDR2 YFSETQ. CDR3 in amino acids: CASSSDRANEKLFF. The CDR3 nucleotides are TGCGCCAGCAGCTCGGACAGGGCAAATGAAAAACTGTTTTTT.

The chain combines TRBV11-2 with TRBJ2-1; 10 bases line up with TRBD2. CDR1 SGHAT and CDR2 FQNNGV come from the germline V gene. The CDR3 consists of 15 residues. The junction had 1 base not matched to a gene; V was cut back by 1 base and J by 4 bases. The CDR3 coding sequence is TGTGCCAGCAGCTTAGGAGCGGGGGGGTACAATGAGCAGTTCTTC. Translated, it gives CASSLGAGGYNEQFF.

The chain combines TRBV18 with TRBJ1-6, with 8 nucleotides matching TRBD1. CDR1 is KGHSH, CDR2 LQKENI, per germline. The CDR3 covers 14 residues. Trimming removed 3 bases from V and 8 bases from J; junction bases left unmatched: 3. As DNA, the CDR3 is TGTGCCAGCTCACCGGGGACAGGCGATTCACCCCTCCACTTT. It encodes CASSPGTGDSPLHF.

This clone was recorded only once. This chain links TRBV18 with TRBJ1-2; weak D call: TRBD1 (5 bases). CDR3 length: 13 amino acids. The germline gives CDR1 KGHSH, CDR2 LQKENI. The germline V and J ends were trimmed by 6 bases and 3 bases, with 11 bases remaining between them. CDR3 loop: CASSPSGDYGYTF. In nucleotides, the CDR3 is TGTGCCAGCTCGCCATCGGGGGACTATGGCTACACCTTC. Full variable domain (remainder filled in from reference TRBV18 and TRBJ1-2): NAGVMQNPRHLVRRRGQEARLRCSPMKGHSHVYWYRQLPEEGLKFMVYLQKENIIDESGMPKERFSAEFPKEGPSILRIQQVVRGDSAAYFCASSPSGDYGYTFGSGTRLTVV.

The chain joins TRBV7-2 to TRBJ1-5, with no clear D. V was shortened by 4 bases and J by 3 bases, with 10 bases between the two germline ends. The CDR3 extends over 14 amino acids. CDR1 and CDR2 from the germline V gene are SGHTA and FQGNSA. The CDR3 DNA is TGTGCCAGCAGCTCCGGACGTAACAATCAGCCCCAGCATTTT. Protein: CASSSGRNNQPQHF.

The CDR3 region is CASSVGSYRTEAFF. The CDR3, as DNA: TGTGCCAGCAGCGTAGGGTCTTACCGGACAGAAGCTTTCTTT. This rearrangement joins TRBV9 to TRBJ1-1, with D tentatively TRBD1 (5 bases). Per germline, CDR1 SGDLS and CDR2 YYNGEE. V gave up 0 bases and J gave up 8 bases, with 14 bases separating them. This CDR3 comprises 14 residues.

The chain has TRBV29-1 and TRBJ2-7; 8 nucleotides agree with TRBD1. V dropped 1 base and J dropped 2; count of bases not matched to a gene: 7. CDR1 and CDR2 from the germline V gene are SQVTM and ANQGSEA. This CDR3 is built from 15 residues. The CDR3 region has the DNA TGCAGCGTTGAAGTGCGGGACAGGTTAACCTACGAGCAGTACTTC. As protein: CSVEVRDRLTYEQYF.

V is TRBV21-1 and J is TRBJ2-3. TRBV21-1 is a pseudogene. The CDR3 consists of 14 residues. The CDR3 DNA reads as TGTGCCAGCAGTGGACCCACAAAGTTGGATACGCAGTATTTT. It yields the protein CASSGPTKLDTQYF.

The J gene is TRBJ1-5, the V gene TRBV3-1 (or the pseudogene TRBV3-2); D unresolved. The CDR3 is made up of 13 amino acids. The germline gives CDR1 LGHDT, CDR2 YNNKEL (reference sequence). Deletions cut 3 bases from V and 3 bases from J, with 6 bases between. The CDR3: CASSQDLNQPQHF. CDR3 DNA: TGTGCCAGCAGCCAGGACCTCAATCAGCCCCAGCATTTT.

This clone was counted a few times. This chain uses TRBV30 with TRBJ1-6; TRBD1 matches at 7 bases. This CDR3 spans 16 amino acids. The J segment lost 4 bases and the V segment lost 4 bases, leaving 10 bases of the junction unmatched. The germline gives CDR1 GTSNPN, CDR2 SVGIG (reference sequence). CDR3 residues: CAWTPAGQRYNSPLHF. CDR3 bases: TGTGCCTGGACGCCCGCGGGACAGCGATATAATTCACCCCTCCACTTT.

This CDR3 is CASSQDVGDQPQHF. CDR3 coding DNA: TGCGCCAGCAGCCAAGATGTGGGAGATCAGCCCCAGCATTTT. The chain combines TRBV4-3 with TRBJ1-5, with D uncertain. Per germline, CDR1 LGHNA and CDR2 YSLEER. The germline V and J ends were trimmed by 0 bases and 5 bases, with 8 bases remaining between them. The CDR3 covers 14 residues.

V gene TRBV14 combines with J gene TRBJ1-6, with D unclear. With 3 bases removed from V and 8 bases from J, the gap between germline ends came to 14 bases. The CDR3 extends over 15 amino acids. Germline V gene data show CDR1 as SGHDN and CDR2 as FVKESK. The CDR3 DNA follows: TGTGCCAGCAGCCAGGCCTCGCGGGGATATTCACCCCTCCACTTT. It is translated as CASSQASRGYSPLHF.

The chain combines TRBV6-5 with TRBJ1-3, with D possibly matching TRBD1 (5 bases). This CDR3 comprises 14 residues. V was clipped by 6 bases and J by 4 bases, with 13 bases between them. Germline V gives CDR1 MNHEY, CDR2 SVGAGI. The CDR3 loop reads CASRPPRDGNTIYF. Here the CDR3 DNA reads TGTGCCAGCAGGCCTCCGAGGGACGGAAACACCATATATTTT.

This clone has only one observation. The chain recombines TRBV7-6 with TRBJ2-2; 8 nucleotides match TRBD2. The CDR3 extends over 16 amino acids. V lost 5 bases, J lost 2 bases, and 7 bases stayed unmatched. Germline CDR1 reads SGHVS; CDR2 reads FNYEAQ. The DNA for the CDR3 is TGTGCCAGCAGCCCTCAAGCGGGGGCAAACACCGGGGAGCTGTTTTTT. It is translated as CASSPQAGANTGELFF.

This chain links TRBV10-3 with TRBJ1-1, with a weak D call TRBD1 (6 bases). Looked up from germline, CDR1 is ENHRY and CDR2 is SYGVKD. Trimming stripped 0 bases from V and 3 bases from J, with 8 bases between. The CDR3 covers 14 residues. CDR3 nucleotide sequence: TGTGCCATCAGTGAGTCCCCAGGGGACACTGAAGCTTTCTTT. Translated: CAISESPGDTEAFF.